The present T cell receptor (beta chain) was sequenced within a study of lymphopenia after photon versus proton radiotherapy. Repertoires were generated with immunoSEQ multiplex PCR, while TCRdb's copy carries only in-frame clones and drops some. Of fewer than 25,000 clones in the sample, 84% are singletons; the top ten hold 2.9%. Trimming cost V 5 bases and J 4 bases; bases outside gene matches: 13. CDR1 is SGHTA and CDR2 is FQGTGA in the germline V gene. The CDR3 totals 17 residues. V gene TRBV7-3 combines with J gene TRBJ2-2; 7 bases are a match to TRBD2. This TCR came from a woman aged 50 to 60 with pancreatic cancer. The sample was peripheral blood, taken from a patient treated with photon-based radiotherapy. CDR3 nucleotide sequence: TGTGCCAGCAGCGCGACTAGCTCAGCGGCCCTCACCGGGGAGCTGTTTTTT. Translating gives CASSATSSAALTGELFF. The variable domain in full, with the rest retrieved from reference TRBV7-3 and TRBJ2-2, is GAGVSQTPSNKVTEKGKYVELRCDPISGHTALYWYRQSLGQGPEFLIYFQGTGAADDSGLPNDRFFAVRPEGSVSTLKIQRTERGDSAVYLCASSATSSAALTGELFFGEGSRLTVL.